These 29 T cell receptor beta chains were sequenced from one sample in a study of blood T cell repertoires in COVID-19 (dated by TCRdb to the early 2020s). Libraries came from the immunoSEQ multiplex PCR assay. Here the immuneACCESS table is served through TCRdb, limited to in-frame sequences with V and J called. Missing clones are a known gap in these copies; in checked studies unresolved V genes cover under half, and the rest lacks a known reason. The sample table lists some 240,000 clones, roughly nine tenths of them with a count of one. Jointly, the top ten make up around 0.85% of the sample. Source material: peripheral blood. These receptors all come from a man between 60 and 75 years old with COVID-19, enrolled during active disease.

V is TRBV7-3 and J is TRBJ2-2; D may be TRBD2 (5 bases). V shed 1 base and J shed 0 bases, with 12 bases lying between them. Per germline, CDR1 SGHTA and CDR2 FQGTGA. This CDR3 has 17 residues. CDR3: CASSLIIGVANTGELFF. Written as DNA, the CDR3 is TGTGCCAGCAGCTTAATAATCGGGGTAGCGAACACCGGGGAGCTGTTTTTT.

The V call is TRBV6-5, the J call TRBJ1-5; possible D gene TRBD1, 6 bases. V lost 5 bases and J lost 3, with 11 bases in between. The germline CDR1 and CDR2 sequences are MNHEY and SVGAGI. The CDR3 runs to 14 residues. DNA of the CDR3: TGTGCCAGCAGTAGGCGGACAGCCAATCAGCCCCAGCATTTT. It encodes CASSRRTANQPQHF.

J is TRBJ1-3 and V is TRBV3-1 (or the pseudogene TRBV3-2); TRBD1 matches at 7 bases. Germline V gives CDR1 LGHDT, CDR2 YNNKEL (reference sequence). CDR3 length: 14 residues. The V gene end was trimmed by 6 bases and the J gene end by 7 bases; junction bases not matched to a gene: 9. The CDR3 sequence: CASSQRGQKNTIYF. The CDR3 coding sequence is TGTGCCAGCAGTCAAAGGGGACAGAAGAACACCATATATTTT.

J is TRBJ1-5 and V is TRBV9, with a possible D match to TRBD1 (5 bases). Per germline, CDR1 SGDLS and CDR2 YYNGEE. The CDR3 loop spans 14 amino acids. V was cut by 0 bases and J by 4 bases, with 8 bases left in between. CDR3: CASSVGAGNQPQHF. The CDR3 DNA is TGTGCCAGCAGCGTAGGGGCAGGGAATCAGCCCCAGCATTTT.

The chain couples TRBV5-4 to TRBJ1-2; weak D call: TRBD1 (6 bases). The CDR3 has 14 amino acids. V was cut by 6 bases and J by 3 bases, with 15 bases left in between. Germline V gene sequence: CDR1 SGHNT, CDR2 YYREEE (reference sequence). Here the CDR3 DNA reads TGTGCCAGCACTCCATTCAAGGGGGACTATGGCTACACCTTC. Translating gives CASTPFKGDYGYTF.

This rearrangement joins TRBV6-1 to TRBJ1-2, with 11 bases aligning to TRBD1. The CDR3 is 15 residues long. V shed 1 base, J shed 5 bases, and the junction held 3 bases outside the gene matches. Germline CDR1 and CDR2: MNHNS and SASEGT. The CDR3, as DNA: TGTGCCAGCAGTGAAGTGGGGACAGGGGGTTATGGCTACACCTTC. Translation gives CASSEVGTGGYGYTF.

This chain joins TRBV18 and TRBJ2-3; possible D gene TRBD2, 5 bases. CDR3 size: 16 residues. Germline V gene lookup returns CDR1 KGHSH and CDR2 LQKENI. The V and J ends lost 5 bases and 6 bases respectively, with 21 bases between them. In nucleotides, the CDR3 is TGTGCCAGCTCAACCCTCCGTGAGCGGAGGCGCGATACGCAGTATTTT. This sequence encodes CASSTLRERRRDTQYF.

V and J are TRBV3-1 (or the pseudogene TRBV3-2) and TRBJ1-4; 7 bases fit TRBD1. The CDR3 sequence is 15 residues long. V shed 4 bases and J 3 bases; nucleotides not matched to a gene: 5. The V gene's germline CDR1 is LGHDT and CDR2 YNNKEL (reference sequence). CDR3 in amino acids: CASSLAGQPNEKLFF. In DNA form, the CDR3 reads TGTGCCAGCAGCCTCGCGGGACAGCCTAATGAAAAACTGTTTTTT.

V is TRBV30 and J is TRBJ1-6; D is perhaps TRBD1 (5 bases). The V end lost 0 bases, the J end lost 10 bases, and 10 bases lay between the germline ends. The V gene's germline CDR1 is GTSNPN and CDR2 SVGIG (reference sequence). The CDR3 is 13 amino acids. CDR3 DNA: TGTGCCTGGAGTGTCCAGGGTCAATCACCCCTCCACTTT. Protein product: CAWSVQGQSPLHF. The whole variable domain, filled in from reference TRBV30 and TRBJ1-6, reads SQTIHQWPATLVQPVGSPLSLECTVEGTSNPNLYWYRQAAGRGLQLLFYSVGIGQISSEVPQNLSASRPQDRQFILSSKKLLLSDSGFYLCAWSVQGQSPLHFGNGTRLTVT.

This sequence joins TRBV2 and TRBJ1-2, with a possible D match to TRBD1 (5 bases). Trimming took 6 bases from V and 8 from J, leaving 13 bases between them. In germline, CDR1 is SNHLY, CDR2 FYNNEI. The CDR3 length is 12 residues. Here the CDR3 reads CASRTANRGYTF. CDR3 nucleotide sequence: TGTGCCAGCAGGACGGCCAACAGGGGCTACACCTTC.

The sample holds one count of this clone. The rearrangement joins TRBV7-3 to TRBJ1-1; D call uncertain. CDR3 length equals 14 residues. The V end lost 4 bases, the J end lost 1 base, and 10 bases lay between the germline ends. CDR1 and CDR2 from the germline V gene are SGHTA and FQGTGA. CDR3: CASSWSHTNTEAFF. CDR3 nucleotides: TGTGCCAGCAGCTGGTCACATACGAACACTGAAGCTTTCTTT.

The V call is TRBV19, the J call TRBJ2-1; 9 nucleotides align to TRBD1. The V and J ends lost 2 bases and 0 bases, in that order; junction bases with no gene match: 5. Germline CDR1 reads LNHDA; CDR2 reads SQIVND (reference sequence). The CDR3 contains 17 residues. The CDR3 is CASSISTGGSSYNEQFF. The CDR3 bases are TGTGCCAGTAGTATAAGTACAGGGGGCTCCTCCTACAATGAGCAGTTCTTC.

The chain combines TRBV25-1 with TRBJ1-1; D call uncertain. Germline CDR1 is MGHDK and CDR2 is SYGVNS. This CDR3 has 15 amino acids. Between the trimmed V and J ends, which lost 1 base and 0 bases, there was a span of 9 bases. The CDR3 DNA is TGTGCCAGCAGTGAATCAAAGACTGTGAACACTGAAGCTTTCTTT. It encodes CASSESKTVNTEAFF.

The V gene is TRBV19, the J gene TRBJ1-2; 8 nucleotides agree with TRBD1. Per the germline V gene, CDR1 is LNHDA and CDR2 is SQIVND (reference sequence). This CDR3 is 13 amino acids long. The junction had 6 bases not matched to a gene; V was cut back by 5 bases and J by 7 bases. The CDR3 loop reads CASSARGRAGYTF. In DNA form, the CDR3 reads TGTGCCAGTAGTGCCAGGGGGCGGGCTGGCTACACCTTC.

The chain uses TRBV28 and TRBJ2-3; TRBD2 is a possible D gene (6 bases). Germline values: CDR1 MDHEN, CDR2 SYDVKM. V lost 11 bases and J 1 base, leaving 13 bases between the germline ends. The CDR3 length is 13 residues. The CDR3 region is CALGSGGTDTQYF. The CDR3 DNA sequence: TGTGCCCTCGGGAGCGGAGGCACAGATACGCAGTATTTT.

The chain joins TRBV27 to TRBJ1-6; D call uncertain. Germline values: CDR1 MNHEY, CDR2 SMNVEV (reference sequence). The CDR3 extends over 12 amino acids. The V end was cut by 8 bases, the J end by 6 bases, with 8 bases between. CDR3: CASSPRNSPLHF. Written as DNA, the CDR3 is TGTGCCAGCTCCCCTCGTAATTCACCCCTCCACTTT.

V and J are TRBV28 and TRBJ2-5; perhaps TRBD2 as D (6 bases). Trimming took 5 bases from V and 3 from J, leaving 16 bases between them. CDR1 and CDR2 (germline): MDHEN, SYDVKM. There are 15 residues in the CDR3. CDR3 residues: CASSPGWGVKETQYF. CDR3 coding DNA: TGTGCCAGCAGTCCGGGATGGGGGGTGAAAGAGACCCAGTACTTC.

The V call is TRBV28, the J call TRBJ2-5; D is unclear. The CDR3 length is 11 residues. The V gene's germline CDR1 is MDHEN and CDR2 SYDVKM. V was pared by 4 bases and J by 5 bases, with 5 bases between. CDR3 nucleotide sequence: TGTGCCAGCAGTTCGTTGGAGACCCAGTACTTC. This gives the protein CASSSLETQYF.

The chain combines TRBV6-5 with TRBJ1-2; 7 bases are shared with TRBD1. With 0 bases clipped from V and 1 base from J, the junction kept 5 bases outside the gene matches. CDR3 length equals 16 residues. Germline V gene lookup returns CDR1 MNHEY and CDR2 SVGAGI. As DNA, the CDR3 is TGTGCCAGCAGTTACTCGACAGGGTTTCTTAACTATGGCTACACCTTC. Protein product: CASSYSTGFLNYGYTF.

This clone was detected once. V usage is TRBV5-4 and J usage is TRBJ1-2; D is perhaps TRBD1 (5 bases). This CDR3 region has 12 residues. Germline CDR1 reads SGHNT; CDR2 reads YYREEE (reference sequence). V was pared by 4 bases and J by 4 bases, with 8 bases between. The CDR3 nucleotides are TGTGCCAGCAGCGTCGACAGCTATGGCTACACCTTC. Translating it yields CASSVDSYGYTF.

The chain links TRBV6-2 or TRBV6-3 to TRBJ2-7; 9 nucleotides agree with TRBD1. The CDR3 contains 13 residues. Germline values: CDR1 MNHEY, CDR2 SVGEGT. Trimming took 6 bases from V and 2 from J; bases not matched to a gene: 2. The CDR3 loop is CASSWDRAYEQYF. CDR3 nucleotides: TGTGCCAGCAGCTGGGACAGGGCCTACGAGCAGTACTTC.

The chain recombines TRBV5-1 with TRBJ2-1; 10 bases fit TRBD1. J was trimmed by 4 bases and V by 0 bases; bases with no gene match: 4. From germline, CDR1 is SGHRS and CDR2 YFSETQ. The CDR3 runs 16 residues. This CDR3 reads CASSLGGTGAYNEQFF. The CDR3 region has the DNA TGCGCCAGCAGCTTGGGAGGGACAGGGGCTTACAATGAGCAGTTCTTC.

This chain joins TRBV7-3 and TRBJ2-1, with D possibly TRBD1 on 5 matching bases. Deletions cut 4 bases from V and 10 bases from J, with 11 bases between. The CDR3 contains 12 residues. From germline, CDR1 is SGHTA and CDR2 FQGTGA. CDR3 nucleotides: TGTGCCAGCAGCTCTCAGGGTTACGAGCAGTTCTTC. Translated, it gives CASSSQGYEQFF.

The rearrangement uses TRBV7-6 and TRBJ2-7, with D possibly matching TRBD2 (6 bases). CDR3 length: 16 amino acids. Trimming removed 0 bases at V and 2 bases at J, with 14 bases between. Looked up from germline, CDR1 is SGHVS and CDR2 is FNYEAQ. For the CDR3, the DNA is TGTGCCAGCAGCTTAGCGCAGGCGGGGCCGGCCTACGAGCAGTACTTC. This translates into CASSLAQAGPAYEQYF. Looking up the rest from reference TRBV7-6 and TRBJ2-7 gives the full variable domain: GAGVSQSPRYKVTKRGQDVALRCDPISGHVSLYWYRQALGQGPEFLTYFNYEAQQDKSGLPNDRFSAERPEGSISTLTIQRTEQRDSAMYRCASSLAQAGPAYEQYFGPGTRLTVT.

The chain employs TRBV3-1 (or the pseudogene TRBV3-2) and TRBJ1-5, with D possibly being TRBD1 (5 bases). V was trimmed by 1 base and J by 4 bases, leaving 11 bases between them. In germline, CDR1 is LGHDT, CDR2 YNNKEL (reference sequence). The CDR3 has 15 residues. The CDR3, as DNA: TGTGCCAGCAGCCAAGGTCCGCAGGGAAATCAGCCCCAGCATTTT. Encoded protein: CASSQGPQGNQPQHF.

CDR3 sequence (DNA): TGCGCCAGCAGCCAGGCAGGCCACAATCAGCCCCAGCATTTT. Its protein product is CASSQAGHNQPQHF. The chain uses TRBV4-1 and TRBJ1-5; D unresolved. The CDR3 loop spans 14 amino acids. V was trimmed by 3 bases and J by 3 bases, leaving 9 bases between them. Germline-derived CDR1 and CDR2 are MGHRA and YSYEKL.

The CDR3 region is CASSPDRGSAMNTEAFF. Here the CDR3 DNA reads TGTGCCAGCAGCCCGGACAGGGGATCGGCAATGAACACTGAAGCTTTCTTT. The rearrangement joins TRBV14 to TRBJ1-1; 9 bases align to TRBD1. Germline V gene sequence: CDR1 SGHDN, CDR2 FVKESK. V was pared by 4 bases and J by 0 bases, with 9 bases of the junction left unmatched. This CDR3 has 17 residues.

Concerning this clone: This same CDR3 is encoded by further DNA sequences in the sample. The V gene is TRBV7-9, the J gene TRBJ1-5; D is ambiguous. The V and J ends lost 5 bases and 4 bases respectively, with 12 bases between them. Germline loops: CDR1 SEHNR, CDR2 FQNEAQ (reference sequence). CDR3 length: 14 amino acids. In DNA, the CDR3 is TGTGCCAGCAGCCTGAGTAGCTCGAATCAGCCCCAGCATTTT. Translating gives CASSLSSSNQPQHF.

The chain has TRBV28 and TRBJ1-5, with D possibly matching TRBD1 (5 bases). The V end was cut by 4 bases, the J end by 4 bases, with 8 bases between. Germline V gene data show CDR1 as MDHEN and CDR2 as SYDVKM. CDR3 length: 13 residues. CDR3 DNA: TGTGCCAGCAGTTATGGGGGGAATCAGCCCCAGCATTTT. Translated, it gives CASSYGGNQPQHF.